A selection of T cell receptor beta chains follows, all from one sample in a study of blood T cells in healthy people across ages. TCRdb reprocessed the 5' RACE reads via MiXCR and lists one record per CDR3 protein. The profile shows about 1.6 million distinct CDR3 sequences, about 31% of them singletons. Sequencing was done on a sample of blood. These TCRs come from a woman aged 30 to 39 in good health. CDR3s include the opening cysteine and the closing phenylalanine or tryptophan. Each record gives: clone size, V gene, D gene, J gene, CDR3 DNA, CDR3 protein. The D gene is left open where the match is weak. Rows may omit the clone size; those that give it use once, few, many or a size class.

clone_size: few
v_call: TRBV4-1
d_call: TRBD1
j_call: TRBJ2-7
cdr3_nt: TGCGCCAGCAGCCAACCGACAGGGGGTCACTACGAGCAGTACTTC
cdr3_aa: CASSQPTGGHYEQYF

clone_size: once
v_call: TRBV28
d_call: TRBD2
j_call: TRBJ2-7
cdr3_nt: TGTGCCAACAGTCCCCCGGGAGCGGGAGGCACCTACGAGCAGTACTTC
cdr3_aa: CANSPPGAGGTYEQYF

clone_size: few
v_call: TRBV7-8
d_call: TRBD1
j_call: TRBJ1-2
cdr3_nt: TGTGCCAGCAGCTTCTCAGGGGGCGCGGTACACTATGGCTACACCTTC
cdr3_aa: CASSFSGGAVHYGYTF

clone_size: few
v_call: TRBV20-1
d_call: NA
j_call: TRBJ2-5
cdr3_nt: TGCAGTGCTAGCGATGGTCGGGAGACCCAGTACTTC
cdr3_aa: CSASDGRETQYF

clone_size: many
v_call: TRBV7-8
d_call: NA
j_call: TRBJ2-5
cdr3_nt: TGTGCCAGCAGCCGACTAGACACGGAGACCCAGTACTTC
cdr3_aa: CASSRLDTETQYF

clone_size: NA
v_call: TRBV12-3/TRBV12-4
d_call: NA
j_call: TRBJ1-2
cdr3_nt: TGTGCCAGCAGCTGGACCGAAGGGGTTCGGGGCTACACCTTC
cdr3_aa: CASSWTEGVRGYTF

clone_size: many
v_call: TRBV11-1
d_call: TRBD2
j_call: TRBJ2-7
cdr3_nt: TGTGCCAGCAGCCGATTCACCGGGACTAGAGGTCACGAGCAGTACTTC
cdr3_aa: CASSRFTGTRGHEQYF

clone_size: NA
v_call: TRBV10-3
d_call: NA
j_call: TRBJ1-1
cdr3_nt: TGTGCCATCAGTGAGTCGAATTGGGCCGCGAGCACTGAAGCTTTCTTT
cdr3_aa: CAISESNWAASTEAFF

clone_size: few
v_call: TRBV7-6
d_call: NA
j_call: TRBJ2-5
cdr3_nt: TGTGCCAGCAGACCGGCCGCGGGGGCCTTCCTAGAGACCCAGTACTTC
cdr3_aa: CASRPAAGAFLETQYF

clone_size: few
v_call: TRBV3-1
d_call: TRBD1
j_call: TRBJ2-4
cdr3_nt: TGTGCCAGCAGTCTAAAGACAGGGAAAAACATTCAGTACTTC
cdr3_aa: CASSLKTGKNIQYF

clone_size: few
v_call: TRBV3-1
d_call: NA
j_call: TRBJ1-1
cdr3_nt: TGTGCCAGCAGCCAAGAACACGTGTCTGAACACTTGGAAGCTTTCTTT
cdr3_aa: CASSQEHVSEHLEAFF

clone_size: NA
v_call: TRBV7-6
d_call: TRBD1
j_call: TRBJ1-4
cdr3_nt: TGTGCCAGCAGCTTAGAACCCGGGGACAGTGGGAATGAAAAACTGTTTTTT
cdr3_aa: CASSLEPGDSGNEKLFF

clone_size: NA
v_call: TRBV20-1
d_call: NA
j_call: TRBJ1-1
cdr3_nt: TGCAGTGCCACCGGGGGGGGCCCTGAAGCTTTCTTT
cdr3_aa: CSATGGGPEAFF

clone_size: NA
v_call: TRBV5-1
d_call: TRBD1
j_call: TRBJ2-2
cdr3_nt: TGCGCCAGCAGCGGCGCCCGGGACAGGGGCCGCACCGGGGAGCTGTTTTTT
cdr3_aa: CASSGARDRGRTGELFF

clone_size: NA
v_call: TRBV12-3/TRBV12-4
d_call: NA
j_call: TRBJ2-7
cdr3_nt: TGTGCCAGCAGTTTAGTTCCGGGGGTAATCTACGAGCAGTACTTC
cdr3_aa: CASSLVPGVIYEQYF

clone_size: NA
v_call: TRBV21-1
d_call: NA
j_call: TRBJ2-4
cdr3_nt: TGTGCCAGCAGCAAGGGAAGCGGGGGCGCCCCCAAAAACATTCAGTACTTC
cdr3_aa: CASSKGSGGAPKNIQYF

clone_size: NA
v_call: TRBV28
d_call: TRBD2
j_call: TRBJ2-5
cdr3_nt: TGTGCCAGCAGTCAGAGATCTAGCGGGGGGGCCCAGTACTTC
cdr3_aa: CASSQRSSGGAQYF

clone_size: NA
v_call: TRBV21-1
d_call: NA
j_call: TRBJ1-2
cdr3_nt: TGTGCCAGCAGCAACTGGAGCTCCAGGGATAACTATGGCTACACCTTC
cdr3_aa: CASSNWSSRDNYGYTF

clone_size: NA
v_call: TRBV4-1
d_call: NA
j_call: TRBJ2-1
cdr3_nt: TGCGCCAGCAGCCAAGAGAGTGTGAATGAGCAGTTCTTC
cdr3_aa: CASSQESVNEQFF

clone_size: few
v_call: TRBV5-1
d_call: TRBD1
j_call: TRBJ2-1
cdr3_nt: TGCGCCAGCAGCTTGGGGGGACAGTCCTACAATGAGCAGTTCTTC
cdr3_aa: CASSLGGQSYNEQFF

clone_size: NA
v_call: TRBV9
d_call: TRBD2
j_call: TRBJ2-3
cdr3_nt: TGTGCCAGCAGCGTGGGACTAGCGGGGGGTCCAGATACGCAGTATTTT
cdr3_aa: CASSVGLAGGPDTQYF

clone_size: few
v_call: TRBV6-2/TRBV6-3
d_call: TRBD1
j_call: TRBJ2-2
cdr3_nt: TGTGCCAGCAGTTACTCAGGGACAGGAGCCACCGGGGAGCTGTTTTTT
cdr3_aa: CASSYSGTGATGELFF

clone_size: few
v_call: TRBV5-6
d_call: TRBD2
j_call: TRBJ2-2
cdr3_nt: TGTGCCAGCAGCTTGCTCAAGCGGGGCGGCACCGGGGAGCTGTTTTTT
cdr3_aa: CASSLLKRGGTGELFF

clone_size: NA
v_call: TRBV20-1
d_call: NA
j_call: TRBJ1-6
cdr3_nt: TGCAGTGCTAGTCGGGAGGATTGGACACCCCTCCACTTT
cdr3_aa: CSASREDWTPLHF

clone_size: NA
v_call: TRBV4-2
d_call: TRBD2
j_call: TRBJ2-1
cdr3_nt: TGTGCCAGCAGCCAAGATCGACTAGCGGGACACTACAATGAGCAGTTCTTC
cdr3_aa: CASSQDRLAGHYNEQFF

clone_size: few
v_call: TRBV20-1
d_call: NA
j_call: TRBJ1-5
cdr3_nt: TGCAGTGCTAGAGCGTCCAATCAGCCCCAGCATTTT
cdr3_aa: CSARASNQPQHF

clone_size: few
v_call: TRBV6-6
d_call: NA
j_call: TRBJ2-1
cdr3_nt: TGTGCCAGCAGTGCTGGGCTTCGGGGCAGTCTTAATGAGCAGTTCTTC
cdr3_aa: CASSAGLRGSLNEQFF

clone_size: NA
v_call: TRBV29-1
d_call: NA
j_call: TRBJ2-1
cdr3_nt: TGCAGCGCCTTAGGTCCCGGCTCCTACAATGAGCAGTTCTTC
cdr3_aa: CSALGPGSYNEQFF

clone_size: few
v_call: TRBV5-4
d_call: NA
j_call: TRBJ2-5
cdr3_nt: TGTGCCAGCAGCTTGAGTCGGAGGGGTTGGGAGACCCAGTACTTC
cdr3_aa: CASSLSRRGWETQYF

clone_size: NA
v_call: TRBV29-1
d_call: TRBD1
j_call: TRBJ2-2
cdr3_nt: TGCAGCGTCTACACGGCAGGGGGTGGTTCCGGGGAGCTGTTTTTT
cdr3_aa: CSVYTAGGGSGELFF

clone_size: many
v_call: TRBV4-1
d_call: TRBD1
j_call: TRBJ2-1
cdr3_nt: TGCGCCAGCAGCCAGCGGACAGGGGGACGCAATGAGCAGTTCTTC
cdr3_aa: CASSQRTGGRNEQFF

clone_size: many
v_call: TRBV20-1
d_call: TRBD2
j_call: TRBJ2-1
cdr3_nt: TGCGGTCTGCCTAGCGGGGTAGTAAATGAGCAGTTCTTC
cdr3_aa: CGLPSGVVNEQFF

clone_size: NA
v_call: TRBV28
d_call: TRBD2
j_call: TRBJ2-1
cdr3_nt: TGTGCCAGCAGTTCCCCACGGGAGGGGTGGAATGAGCAGTTCTTC
cdr3_aa: CASSSPREGWNEQFF

clone_size: NA
v_call: TRBV5-4
d_call: NA
j_call: TRBJ2-3
cdr3_nt: TGTGCCAGCAGCTGGACCCCGGGACTTAGAGGCACAGATACGCAGTATTTT
cdr3_aa: CASSWTPGLRGTDTQYF

clone_size: NA
v_call: TRBV7-9
d_call: TRBD1
j_call: TRBJ2-5
cdr3_nt: TGTGCCAGCAGCTACCGACAGGGGGCAGAGACCCAGTACTTC
cdr3_aa: CASSYRQGAETQYF

clone_size: once
v_call: TRBV20-1
d_call: NA
j_call: TRBJ2-7
cdr3_nt: TGCAGTGCTAGGGACACCTCCCCAACCTACGAGCAGTACTTC
cdr3_aa: CSARDTSPTYEQYF

clone_size: NA
v_call: TRBV27
d_call: NA
j_call: TRBJ2-1
cdr3_nt: TGTGCCAGCAGGCGGAGAGGTGAGCAGTTCTTC
cdr3_aa: CASRRRGEQFF